Listed here are 11 T cell receptor beta chains from one sample, sequenced in a study of blood T cell repertoires in COVID-19 (dated by TCRdb to the early 2020s). Library preparation was by the immunoSEQ multiplex PCR assay. In TCRdb, the immuneACCESS table is reduced to in-frame sequences with V and J assigned. These tables do not hold every clone; where another copy was compared, an unresolved V gene accounts for under half, and the others remain unexplained. The sample table records approximately 250,000 clones; about 85% of these occur just once. The ten largest clones represent around 0.97% of the sample. Input material: peripheral blood. These receptors all come from a man in his forties with acute or convalescent COVID-19.

The genes are TRBV19 and TRBJ1-1; 7 positions match TRBD1. In germline, CDR1 is LNHDA, CDR2 SQIVND (reference sequence). There are 14 residues in the CDR3. J was trimmed by 5 bases and V by 3 bases; bases with no gene match: 6. The CDR3 DNA follows: TGTGCCAGTAGTATCCTCGACAGGGATACTGAAGCTTTCTTT. It encodes CASSILDRDTEAFF.

The chain employs TRBV27 and TRBJ1-1, with D possibly TRBD1 on 5 matching bases. The CDR3 length is 14 residues. Germline-derived CDR1 and CDR2 are MNHEY and SMNVEV (reference sequence). V lost 7 bases and J 3 bases, leaving 15 bases between the germline ends. The CDR3 bases are TGTGCCAGCATCCGGAGGGGAGGTTACACTGAAGCTTTCTTT. As protein: CASIRRGGYTEAFF.

This rearrangement joins TRBV4-1 to TRBJ2-1, with 11 bases identical to TRBD2. Germline CDR1 and CDR2: MGHRA and YSYEKL. The CDR3 runs 16 residues. Trimming took 6 bases from V and 3 from J; bases not matched to a gene: 7. The CDR3, as DNA: TGCGCCAGCAGGTTAGCGGGGGGGCAAGTCTACAATGAGCAGTTCTTC. Translated, it gives CASRLAGGQVYNEQFF.

The chain combines TRBV18 with TRBJ1-6; D possibly corresponds to TRBD1 (6 bases). The CDR3 contains 15 residues. V was clipped by 2 bases and J by 10 bases, with 15 bases between them. Germline V lookup: CDR1 KGHSH, CDR2 LQKENI. CDR3: CASSPTPGHLSPLHF. CDR3 sequence (DNA): TGTGCCAGCTCACCAACCCCGGGACACCTATCACCCCTCCACTTT.

The J gene is TRBJ2-1, the V gene TRBV2; D may be TRBD2 (5 bases). V dropped 5 bases and J dropped 5 bases, with 16 bases sitting between them. This CDR3 region has 15 residues. Germline V gene data show CDR1 as SNHLY and CDR2 as FYNNEI. The CDR3 here is CASSSKGVGNNEQFF. In nucleotides, the CDR3 is TGTGCCAGCAGTTCTAAGGGAGTGGGGAACAATGAGCAGTTCTTC.

This sequence joins TRBV19 and TRBJ2-1, with 10 positions matching TRBD2. This CDR3 contains 16 residues. The ends lost 7 bases at V and 7 bases at J; junction bases unmatched: 13. Germline V gene lookup returns CDR1 LNHDA and CDR2 SQIVND (reference sequence). The CDR3: CASTTVSGGVMNEQFF. CDR3 DNA sequence: TGTGCCAGTACCACCGTCAGCGGGGGGGTAATGAATGAGCAGTTCTTC. The full variable domain, rest sourced from reference TRBV19 and TRBJ2-1, is DGGITQSPKYLFRKEGQNVTLSCEQNLNHDAMYWYRQDPGQGLRLIYYSQIVNDFQKGDIAEGYSVSREKKESFPLTVTSAQKNPTAFYLCASTTVSGGVMNEQFFGPGTRLTVL.

The J gene is TRBJ2-3, the V gene TRBV28, with 10 bases that match TRBD2. The junction had 4 bases not matched to a gene; V was cut back by 2 bases and J by 2 bases. Germline CDR1 is MDHEN and CDR2 is SYDVKM. The CDR3 is made up of 16 amino acids. DNA of the CDR3: TGTGCCAGCAGTTTAATTAGCGGGGGGATCACAGATACGCAGTATTTT. This encodes CASSLISGGITDTQYF.

For this clone: Its ends do not fully match the called genes, so a read error is possible. The genes are TRBV6-1 and TRBJ1-1, with 8 bases lining up with TRBD1. The CDR3 loop spans 13 amino acids. Germline loops: CDR1 MNHNS, CDR2 SASEGT. This CDR3 reads CASREDRGPEAFF. The CDR3 DNA reads TGTGCCAGCAGAGAAGACAGGGGCCCTGAAGCTTTCTTT.

This chain joins TRBV29-1 and TRBJ2-2; 7 bases are shared with TRBD1. Trimming took 6 bases from V and 4 from J; bases not matched to a gene: 8. CDR3 length: 14 amino acids. Germline-derived CDR1 and CDR2 are SQVTM and ANQGSEA. The CDR3 protein is CSVLRQGTTGELFF. The CDR3 DNA reads TGCAGCGTCCTCCGACAGGGAACCACCGGGGAGCTGTTTTTT.

This chain uses TRBV7-9 with TRBJ1-1, with TRBD1 as a possible D gene (6 bases). CDR3 size: 16 residues. Trimming left V 2 bases short and J 1 base short, with 14 bases between. Germline V lookup: CDR1 SEHNR, CDR2 FQNEAQ (reference sequence). In nucleotides, the CDR3 is TGTGCCAGCAGCTTACTCCGGGACACACCGAACACTGAAGCTTTCTTT. Its protein product is CASSLLRDTPNTEAFF.

The chain carries TRBV10-3 and TRBJ2-6; D remains ambiguous. The germline V gene has CDR1 ENHRY and CDR2 SYGVKD. V was cut by 0 bases and J by 1 base, with 7 bases left in between. The CDR3 runs 16 residues. The CDR3 sequence: CAISESRVSGANVLTF. The CDR3 DNA follows: TGTGCCATCAGTGAGTCGAGAGTATCTGGGGCCAACGTCCTGACTTTC.